These T cell receptor beta chains were read from a single sample in a study of T cell responses to AZD1222 COVID-19 vaccine. TCRdb keeps only in-frame clones here, not all; method: immunoSEQ multiplex PCR. The sample holds roughly 120,000 clones, roughly 86% seen once. Here the sequenced sample was peripheral blood, taken on day 0 of MenACWY control vaccination. These receptors were obtained from an adult in good health. CDR3s include the opening cysteine and the closing phenylalanine or tryptophan. Each record gives: D gene, V gene, clone size, CDR3 length, J gene, CDR3 DNA, CDR3 protein. The D gene is left open where the match is weak. Clone size is not always given. Where it is, it says once, few, many or a class for expanded clones.

-	TRBV28	once	15	TRBJ2-1	TGTGCCAGCAGCCCCCAGTCTTCTCGGGGCAATGAGCAGTTCTTC	CASSPQSSRGNEQFF
-	TRBV18	-	14	TRBJ1-2	TGTGCCAGCTCACCACCGGCCCAGGCTAAGAGTTACACCTTC	CASSPPAQAKSYTF
-	TRBV5-6	once	14	TRBJ2-7	TGTGCCAGCAGCTGGATGGGGAGGTCCTACGAGCAGTACTTC	CASSWMGRSYEQYF
TRBD1	TRBV5-8	-	15	TRBJ1-2	TGTGCCAGCAGCTTGGGCGGGACAGGGGGCTATGGCTACACCTTC	CASSLGGTGGYGYTF
TRBD1	TRBV4-2	once	17	TRBJ2-3	TGTGCCAGCAGCCAAGCGAACCGGGACAGGGGGGCAGATACGCAGTATTTT	CASSQANRDRGADTQYF
TRBD2	TRBV9	-	15	TRBJ2-1	TGTGCCAGCAGCGTAGCTGGGGGCGGGAGGGGTGAGCAGTTCTTC	CASSVAGGGRGEQFF
TRBD2	TRBV7-2	-	18	TRBJ2-7	TGTGCCAGCAGCTTAGCTACTAGCGGGAGTCATCTCAAGAACGAGCAGTACTTC	CASSLATSGSHLKNEQYF
-	TRBV7-7	-	13	TRBJ2-5	TGTGCTAGCAGCTCTGACAGACAAGAGACCCAGTACTTC	CASSSDRQETQYF
-	TRBV6-4	-	14	TRBJ1-5	TGTGCCAGCAGCGTAGAGATTAGCAATCAGCCCCAGCATTTT	CASSVEISNQPQHF
TRBD1	TRBV4-2	-	17	TRBJ1-6	TGTGCCAGCAGCCAAGAGGAAGGGACAGGGAGCAATTCACCCCTCCACTTT	CASSQEEGTGSNSPLHF
TRBD1	TRBV2	-	16	TRBJ1-2	TGTGCCAGCAGCCTCCAAGACAGGGGGGCCCTCTATGGCTACACCTTC	CASSLQDRGALYGYTF
-	TRBV6-2/TRBV6-3	once	14	TRBJ2-1	TGTGCCAGCAGTCGTGGTGGTTCCTACAATGAGCAGTTCTTC	CASSRGGSYNEQFF
TRBD2	TRBV28	-	20	TRBJ2-6	TGTGCCAGCAGTTTTATAGGGAGGAGGAGCGGGGACTCTGGGGCCAACGTCCTGACTTTC	CASSFIGRRSGDSGANVLTF
TRBD1	TRBV4-3	-	17	TRBJ1-6	TGCGCCAGCAGCCGCTCAGGGGGGGGCAGGGGGAATTCACCCCTCCACTTT	CASSRSGGGRGNSPLHF
TRBD1	TRBV4-3	-	17	TRBJ1-2	TGCGCCAGCAGCCAACACACAACAGACAGGGACAGGGATGGCTACACCTTC	CASSQHTTDRDRDGYTF
-	TRBV25-1	once	16	TRBJ1-6	TGTGCCAGCGGCGGTCGATGGAGCTCCTATAATTCACCCCTCCACTTT	CASGGRWSSYNSPLHF
-	TRBV18	-	13	TRBJ1-1	TGTGCCAGCACGGGGGGCGTTAACACTGAAGCTTTCTTT	CASTGGVNTEAFF
-	TRBV21-1	-	19	TRBJ1-1	TGTGCCAGCAGCAAAACAACAACCCCCGGAGCCGACAAGAACACTGAAGCTTTCTTT	CASSKTTTPGADKNTEAFF
-	TRBV5-1	-	16	TRBJ1-5	TGCGCCAGCAGCTCGCACACAGGGTATAGCAATCAGCCCCAGCATTTT	CASSSHTGYSNQPQHF
TRBD1	TRBV6-1	-	15	TRBJ1-2	TGTGCCAGCAGTGAATACCAGGGGGCTAACTATGGCTACACCTTC	CASSEYQGANYGYTF
-	TRBV28	-	14	TRBJ1-5	TGTGCCAGCAGCTTGGGACCGACTAATCAGCCCCAGCATTTT	CASSLGPTNQPQHF
TRBD2	TRBV4-1	-	17	TRBJ2-5	TGCGCCAGCAGCCAAGGTGGACTAGCGGGACCCCAAGAGACCCAGTACTTC	CASSQGGLAGPQETQYF
-	TRBV4-1	few	19	TRBJ1-5	TGCGCCAGCAGCCAGGCGTACCGAGGATCTCAGGTCCCGGAGAGGCCCCAGCATTTT	CASSQAYRGSQVPERPQHF
-	TRBV4-1	-	15	TRBJ1-5	TGCGCCAGCAGCCAACAGGAGGACAGTAATCAGCCCCAGCATTTT	CASSQQEDSNQPQHF
-	TRBV7-2	-	15	TRBJ1-3	TGTGCCAGCAGCTTAAACTGGGGCTCTGGAAACACCATATATTTT	CASSLNWGSGNTIYF
-	TRBV7-9	few	18	TRBJ2-3	TGTGCCAGCAGCTCTGGACAGGGAGCTAGCGGGGGCACAGATACGCAGTATTTT	CASSSGQGASGGTDTQYF
-	TRBV5-1	-	17	TRBJ2-7	TGCGCCAGCAGCTTGGAAGTCTCCCAGCAGATTACCTACGAGCAGTACTTC	CASSLEVSQQITYEQYF
-	TRBV3-1/TRBV3-2	-	15	TRBJ1-5	TGTGCCAGCAGCCCAGGACAGAAAATCAATCAGCCCCAGCATTTT	CASSPGQKINQPQHF